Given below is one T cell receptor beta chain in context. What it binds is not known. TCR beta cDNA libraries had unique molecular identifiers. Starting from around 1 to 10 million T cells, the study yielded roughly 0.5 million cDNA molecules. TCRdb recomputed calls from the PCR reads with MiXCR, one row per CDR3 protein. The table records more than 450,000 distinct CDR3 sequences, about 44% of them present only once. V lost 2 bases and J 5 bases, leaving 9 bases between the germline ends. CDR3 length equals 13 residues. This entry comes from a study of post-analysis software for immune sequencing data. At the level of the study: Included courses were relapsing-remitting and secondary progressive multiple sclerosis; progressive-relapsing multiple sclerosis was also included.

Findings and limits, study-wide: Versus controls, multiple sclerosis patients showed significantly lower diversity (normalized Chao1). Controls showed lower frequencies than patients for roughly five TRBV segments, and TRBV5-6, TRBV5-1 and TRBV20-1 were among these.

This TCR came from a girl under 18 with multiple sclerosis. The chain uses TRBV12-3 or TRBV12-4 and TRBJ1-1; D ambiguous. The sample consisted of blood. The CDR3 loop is CASSLSSGTEAFF. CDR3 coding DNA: TGTGCCAGCAGTTTATCCTCGGGTACTGAAGCTTTCTTT.